This passage covers 17 T cell receptor beta chains from one sample sequenced in a study of cytomegalovirus exposure and HLA in healthy donors. Assay used: immunoSEQ multiplex PCR; TCRdb lists only in-frame clones, some missing. This sample yields tens of thousands of clones, of which around 90% are seen a single time; 3.8% belongs to the top ten. The sample comprised PBMCs. The receptors stem from a woman between 18 and 29 years old in good health and CMV-seropositive.

The V gene is TRBV28, the J gene TRBJ2-1, with TRBD1 matching over 9 bases. Trimming removed 9 bases from V and 6 bases from J; junction bases left unmatched: 6. This CDR3 spans 13 amino acids. The germline V gene encodes CDR1 MDHEN and CDR2 SYDVKM. CDR3 protein: CASDRGIFNEQFF. The DNA for the CDR3 is TGTGCCAGTGACAGGGGGATCTTCAATGAGCAGTTCTTC.

The chain recombines TRBV21-1 with TRBJ2-3; TRBD1 was called by the table and not checked on the DNA. TRBV21-1 is a documented pseudogene. The CDR3 runs 16 residues. The CDR3 loop is CASRNLDRGHTDTQYF. The CDR3 DNA reads as TGTGCCAGCAGGAACTTGGACAGGGGGCACACAGATACGCAGTATTTT.

The CDR3 sequence is CASGDSSYEQYF. CDR3 sequence (DNA): TGTGCCAGTGGGGACAGCTCCTACGAGCAGTACTTC. V usage is TRBV19 and J usage is TRBJ2-7, with TRBD1 matching 7 bases. The CDR3 loop spans 12 amino acids. Germline assignment: CDR1 LNHDA and CDR2 SQIVND (reference sequence). The V segment lost 8 bases and the J segment 0 bases; nucleotides outside the gene matches: 1. The complete variable domain, with remaining parts taken from reference TRBV19 and TRBJ2-7, reads DGGITQSPKYLFRKEGQNVTLSCEQNLNHDAMYWYRQDPGQGLRLIYYSQIVNDFQKGDIAEGYSVSREKKESFPLTVTSAQKNPTAFYLCASGDSSYEQYFGPGTRLTVT.

The rearrangement uses TRBV2 and TRBJ1-1, with D uncertain. CDR3 size: 13 residues. Germline loops: CDR1 SNHLY, CDR2 FYNNEI. Trimming left V 7 bases short and J 0 bases short, with 9 bases between. The CDR3 here is CASTGDMNTEAFF. The CDR3 bases are TGTGCCAGCACCGGGGATATGAACACTGAAGCTTTCTTT.

The chain is built from TRBV9 and TRBJ1-1; 12 bases align to TRBD1. J lost 7 bases, V lost 3 bases, and 10 bases had no gene match. The CDR3 runs to 16 residues. CDR1 is SGDLS, CDR2 YYNGEE, per germline. The CDR3, as DNA: TGTGCCAGCAGCGAGGGACAGGGGGCGCTTTTCGATGAAGCTTTCTTT. It codes for CASSEGQGALFDEAFF.

V is TRBV4-1 and J is TRBJ1-6; 7 nucleotides match TRBD1. V shed 0 bases and J 10 bases; nucleotides not matched to a gene: 21. This CDR3 is built from 20 residues. In germline, CDR1 is MGHRA, CDR2 YSYEKL. For the CDR3, the DNA is TGCGCCAGCAGCCAAGATCCTTTTTACGCCCTCCGGGACAGAGTATCACCCCTCCACTTT. It yields the protein CASSQDPFYALRDRVSPLHF.

DNA for the CDR3: TGTGCCAGCAGCCTAGACCCCAGGGAGAACACTGAAGCTTTCTTT. It yields the protein CASSLDPRENTEAFF. This sequence joins TRBV11-1 and TRBJ1-1; a possible D gene is TRBD1 (5 bases). Germline-derived CDR1 and CDR2 are SGHAT and FQDESV (reference sequence). The V end was cut by 5 bases, the J end by 1 base, with 14 bases between. The CDR3 is 15 amino acids.

This chain uses TRBV6-4 with TRBJ2-5; D might be TRBD2 (6 bases). Germline CDR1 and CDR2: MRHNA and SNTAGT. Trimming removed 5 bases from V and 3 bases from J, with 19 bases in between. This CDR3 comprises 16 residues. The CDR3, as DNA: TGTGCCAGCAGTTTCCCGGGAGCTTGGGCGGAAGAGACCCAGTACTTC. It encodes CASSFPGAWAEETQYF.

The chain combines TRBV30 with TRBJ1-5; TRBD1 matches at 8 bases. The CDR3 length is 16 residues. Per the germline V gene, CDR1 is GTSNPN and CDR2 is SVGIG (reference sequence). Trimming at V came to 1 base and at J to 3 bases, leaving 8 bases not matched to a gene. In nucleotides, the CDR3 is TGTGCCTGGAGTGCGTTACAGGGGGGCCTCAATCAGCCCCAGCATTTT. It codes for CAWSALQGGLNQPQHF. Together with reference TRBV30 and TRBJ1-5, the CDR3 gives the full variable domain: SQTIHQWPATLVQPVGSPLSLECTVEGTSNPNLYWYRQAAGRGLQLLFYSVGIGQISSEVPQNLSASRPQDRQFILSSKKLLLSDSGFYLCAWSALQGGLNQPQHFGDGTRLSIL.

CDR3 region: CAWSRGGDTYNEQFF. In DNA form, the CDR3 reads TGTGCCTGGAGCCGGGGAGGGGACACCTACAATGAGCAGTTCTTC. This chain joins TRBV30 and TRBJ2-1; tentative D call: TRBD2 (7 bases). Germline CDR1 reads GTSNPN; CDR2 reads SVGIG (reference sequence). The CDR3 covers 15 residues. Trimming removed 3 bases at V and 2 bases at J, with 14 bases between.

The genes are TRBV27 and TRBJ1-4, with a tentative D call TRBD1 (6 bases). The CDR3 covers 17 residues. The V end lost 2 bases, the J end lost 4 bases, and 17 bases lay between the germline ends. The germline V gene has CDR1 MNHEY and CDR2 SMNVEV (reference sequence). The CDR3 here is CASSLRSRTVINEKLFF. The CDR3 region has the DNA TGTGCCAGCAGTTTACGGTCGAGGACAGTCATTAATGAAAAACTGTTTTTT.

The chain employs TRBV6-4 and TRBJ2-1; 14 positions agree with TRBD2. Germline V CDR1 and CDR2: MRHNA, SNTAGT. The CDR3 contains 14 residues. Unmatched junction bases numbered 2, after V lost 4 bases and J lost 9 bases. The chain's CDR3 is CASSGLAGGGEQFF. The CDR3 nucleotides read TGTGCCAGCAGTGGACTAGCGGGAGGGGGTGAGCAGTTCTTC.

The V and J genes are TRBV19 and TRBJ1-5; D ambiguous. There are 11 residues in the CDR3. V was cut by 1 base and J by 13 bases, with 8 bases left in between. Germline V gene sequence: CDR1 LNHDA, CDR2 SQIVND (reference sequence). The CDR3 sequence is CASSIGHLQHF. The CDR3 bases are TGTGCCAGTAGTATAGGACACCTGCAGCATTTT.

This chain joins TRBV5-5 and TRBJ2-1; possibly TRBD2 for D (5 bases). Trimming took off 4 bases at V and 5 bases at J, with 10 bases between the two ends. CDR3 length equals 13 residues. Germline V gene lookup returns CDR1 SGHKS and CDR2 YYEKEE (reference sequence). This chain's CDR3 is CASSPPGDNEQFF. In nucleotides, the CDR3 is TGTGCCAGCAGCCCCCCCGGGGACAATGAGCAGTTCTTC.

V and J are TRBV19 and TRBJ1-1; 9 nucleotides agree with TRBD1. There are 14 residues in the CDR3. Per germline, CDR1 LNHDA and CDR2 SQIVND (reference sequence). With 10 bases clipped from V and 1 base from J, the junction kept 7 bases outside the gene matches. The CDR3 nucleotides read TGTGCCACCCGCCGGGACAGGGCGAACACTGAAGCTTTCTTT. Translating it yields CATRRDRANTEAFF. Based on the CDR3 plus reference TRBV19 and TRBJ1-1, the full variable domain is DGGITQSPKYLFRKEGQNVTLSCEQNLNHDAMYWYRQDPGQGLRLIYYSQIVNDFQKGDIAEGYSVSREKKESFPLTVTSAQKNPTAFYLCATRRDRANTEAFFGQGTRLTVV.

The genes are TRBV4-1 and TRBJ2-3, with 11 bases matching TRBD2. CDR3 length: 16 amino acids. Trimming took 4 bases from V and 5 from J; bases not matched to a gene: 8. Germline CDR1 and CDR2: MGHRA and YSYEKL. The CDR3 DNA sequence: TGCGCCAGCAGCCTTCAACTAGCGGGAGCACGAGATACGCAGTATTTT. Its translation: CASSLQLAGARDTQYF.

The CDR3 sequence is CATSSDSRNTIYF. CDR3 sequence (DNA): TGTGCCACCAGCTCGGACAGCAGAAACACCATATATTTT. The V call is TRBV19, the J call TRBJ1-3; a possible D gene is TRBD1 (6 bases). The CDR3 is made up of 13 amino acids. V lost 10 bases and J lost 5, with 15 bases in between. The germline V gene has CDR1 LNHDA and CDR2 SQIVND (reference sequence). Variable domain in full (rest from reference TRBV19 and TRBJ1-3): DGGITQSPKYLFRKEGQNVTLSCEQNLNHDAMYWYRQDPGQGLRLIYYSQIVNDFQKGDIAEGYSVSREKKESFPLTVTSAQKNPTAFYLCATSSDSRNTIYFGEGSWLTVV.